Listed here are 18 T cell receptor beta chains from one sample, sequenced in a study of blood T cells in healthy people across ages. Using a J-beta primer mix together with a sample-barcoded 5' primer, a second PCR was run for roughly 6 to 11 cycles. TCRdb redid the calling of the 5' RACE reads with MiXCR, one entry per CDR3 protein. The table has about 970,000 distinct CDR3 sequences, 45% to 60% seen once. Sequencing used blood. The receptors come from an older woman in good health.

This clonotype was observed a handful of times. DNA of the CDR3: TGTGCCAGCAGCAAAGGCAGGGGGTCATACAATGAGCAGTTCTTC. Translated, it gives CASSKGRGSYNEQFF. The chain employs TRBV7-2 and TRBJ2-1; 7 bases line up with TRBD1. The CDR3 has 15 amino acids. CDR1 and CDR2 (germline): SGHTA, FQGNSA. Trimming at V came to 5 bases and at J to 4 bases, leaving 8 bases not matched to a gene.

This clonotype was observed a few times. The chain is built from TRBV5-1 and TRBJ1-4, with D maybe TRBD1 (5 bases). V lost 4 bases, J lost 2 bases, and 15 bases lay in between. Germline loops: CDR1 SGHRS, CDR2 YFSETQ. This CDR3 contains 16 residues. CDR3 amino acids: CASSAGPGSTNEKLFF. The CDR3 nucleotides read TGCGCCAGCAGCGCGGGACCTGGGAGTACTAATGAAAAACTGTTTTTT.

The CDR3 sequence is CASQGLWAYEQYF. DNA for the CDR3: TGTGCCAGCCAAGGGTTGTGGGCCTACGAGCAGTACTTC. This sequence joins TRBV6-2 or TRBV6-3 and TRBJ2-4; D is unclear. The J call may be wrong; the DNA end is better matched by TRBJ2-7. From germline, CDR1 is MNHEY and CDR2 SVGEGT. The CDR3 extends over 13 amino acids.

A few counts support this clonotype. This sequence joins TRBV29-1 and TRBJ2-7; TRBD1 aligns across 7 bases. V trimming: 7 bases; J trimming: 7 bases; junction bases outside the gene matches: 16. CDR1 is SQVTM and CDR2 is ANQGSEA in the germline V gene. CDR3 length: 14 residues. The CDR3 DNA is TGCAGCGCTGGAGGACAGGCGATCGGGTTAGAGCAGTACTTC. Residues: CSAGGQAIGLEQYF.

This chain's CDR3 is CASSQVAGQQYF. The CDR3 nucleotides read TGTGCCAGCAGCCAAGTCGCGGGTCAGCAGTACTTC. J is TRBJ2-7 and V is TRBV4-2, with D possibly TRBD2 on 5 matching bases. In germline, CDR1 is LGHNA, CDR2 YNFKEQ. The V end was cut by 1 base, the J end by 8 bases, with 9 bases between. This CDR3 is 12 amino acids long.

J is TRBJ2-4 and V is TRBV4-1; D might be TRBD2 (6 bases). CDR1 is MGHRA, CDR2 YSYEKL, per germline. V dropped 0 bases and J dropped 4 bases, with 16 bases sitting between them. CDR3 length equals 17 residues. Here the CDR3 DNA reads TGCGCCAGCAGCCAAGAATGGTCGGGGGTTGTGAAAAACATTCAGTACTTC. Encoded protein: CASSQEWSGVVKNIQYF.

The V call is TRBV6-2 or TRBV6-3, the J call TRBJ2-1; 14 bases line up with TRBD2. The CDR3 is 17 residues long. Germline loops: CDR1 MNHEY, CDR2 SVGEGT. The junction had 10 bases not matched to a gene; V was cut back by 6 bases and J by 6 bases. DNA for the CDR3: TGTGCCAGCAGCCCCCACGGACTAGCGGGAGGTTCCAATGAGCAGTTCTTC. It encodes CASSPHGLAGGSNEQFF.

The chain uses TRBV7-8 and TRBJ1-2; D perhaps matches TRBD1 (5 bases). The CDR3 runs 15 residues. Trimming stripped 1 base from V and 8 bases from J, with 17 bases between. Germline CDR1 SGHVS, CDR2 FQNEAQ. For the CDR3, the DNA is TGTGCCAGCAGCTTAGAGGCAGGGCGTAGTCTCGGCTACACCTTC. Encoded protein: CASSLEAGRSLGYTF.

The chain links TRBV7-2 to TRBJ2-4; 8 bases fit TRBD1. Germline V gene data show CDR1 as SGHTA and CDR2 as FQGNSA. The CDR3 has 14 amino acids. Trimming took 5 bases from V and 6 from J; bases not matched to a gene: 6. CDR3: CASSLRGRVNIQYF. DNA for the CDR3: TGTGCCAGCAGCCTCAGGGGGCGAGTAAACATTCAGTACTTC. Full variable domain (outside the CDR3, taken from reference TRBV7-2 and TRBJ2-4): GAGVSQSPSNKVTEKGKDVELRCDPISGHTALYWYRQSLGQGLEFLIYFQGNSAPDKSGLPSDRFSAERTGGSVSTLTIQRTQQEDSAVYLCASSLRGRVNIQYFGAGTRLSVL.

This clonotype was seen only a few times. The chain combines TRBV6-6 with TRBJ2-4; D gene unclear. The J call may be wrong; the DNA end is better matched by TRBJ2-7. The CDR3 consists of 14 residues. CDR1 is MNHNY, CDR2 SVGAGI, per germline (reference sequence). This CDR3 reads CASSQEMARREQYF. The DNA for the CDR3 is TGTGCCAGCAGTCAAGAGATGGCTCGGCGCGAGCAGTACTTC.

The chain recombines TRBV6-1 with TRBJ2-4, with a weak D call TRBD1 (6 bases). The end of the DNA is better explained by TRBJ2-7, so the J call may be wrong. This CDR3 has 14 amino acids. Germline V gene sequence: CDR1 MNHNS, CDR2 SASEGT. The CDR3 sequence is CASEGAGEYHEQYF. CDR3 coding DNA: TGTGCCAGCGAAGGAGCAGGGGAATACCACGAGCAGTACTTC.

The chain recombines TRBV12-3 or TRBV12-4 with TRBJ2-7, with D hard to call. V lost 11 bases, J lost 1 base, and 9 bases lay in between. This CDR3 has 11 residues. The DNA of the CDR3 is TGTGCCTGCTCACAGTCCTACGAGCAGTACTTC. This encodes CACSQSYEQYF.

The chain employs TRBV27 and TRBJ1-5; 12 bases are shared with TRBD1. The CDR3 has 16 amino acids. Germline CDR1 and CDR2: MNHEY and SMNVEV (reference sequence). V lost 4 bases and J lost 6; bases outside the gene matches: 7. DNA for the CDR3: TGTGCCAGCAGTTCCTGGGACAGGGGGCGCGGTCAGCCCCAGCATTTT. It is translated as CASSSWDRGRGQPQHF.

This clonotype was seen at least ten times. The V gene is TRBV4-3, the J gene TRBJ2-4, with D perhaps TRBD2 (6 bases). V lost 1 base and J lost 3, with 10 bases in between. The CDR3 is 15 residues long. Germline V lookup: CDR1 LGHNA, CDR2 YSLEER. In DNA, the CDR3 is TGCGCCAGCAGCCAAGGTTGGGGGGACAAAAACATTCAGTACTTC. Translated: CASSQGWGDKNIQYF.

The chain employs TRBV29-1 and TRBJ2-7; 7 positions match TRBD1. V shed 0 bases, J shed 3 bases, and the junction held 5 bases outside the gene matches. This CDR3 is built from 14 residues. Germline V CDR1 and CDR2: SQVTM, ANQGSEA. CDR3 in DNA: TGCAGCGTTGAAGATCCTCGACAGGGCTACGAGCAGTACTTC. Translated, it gives CSVEDPRQGYEQYF.

V is TRBV7-6 and J is TRBJ2-1; 15 bases line up with TRBD2. The CDR3 loop spans 18 amino acids. Trimming at V came to 1 base and at J to 7 bases, leaving 8 bases not matched to a gene. The germline V gene has CDR1 SGHVS and CDR2 FNYEAQ. CDR3 sequence (DNA): TGTGCCAGCAGCTTAGATGGGACTAGCGGGAGGTGGGGGAATGAGCAGTTCTTC. The encoded protein is CASSLDGTSGRWGNEQFF.

The chain couples TRBV24-1 to TRBJ2-1; TRBD1 matches at 11 bases. Germline V gene lookup returns CDR1 KGHDR and CDR2 SFDVKD. V lost 6 bases to trimming and J lost 6 bases; unmatched junction nucleotides: 9. The CDR3 runs to 16 residues. CDR3 loop: CATSPTGTGGINEQFF. In DNA form, the CDR3 reads TGTGCCACCAGTCCAACCGGGACAGGGGGTATCAATGAGCAGTTCTTC.

This chain links TRBV20-1 with TRBJ1-2; TRBD1 is a possible D gene (5 bases). The V end was cut by 6 bases, the J end by 6 bases, with 17 bases between. Germline assignment: CDR1 DFQATT and CDR2 SNEGSKA (reference sequence). This CDR3 has 13 amino acids. The DNA for the CDR3 is TGCAGTGCCAGGGAAGCGGGGAGGGATGGCTACACCTTC. Its translation is CSAREAGRDGYTF.